This entry lists 8 T cell receptor beta chains sequenced from one sample in a study of cytomegalovirus exposure and HLA in healthy donors (dated by TCRdb to the late 2010s). Library prep was done by the immunoSEQ multiplex PCR assay. TCRdb re-hosts the immuneACCESS table, in-frame sequences only. Its copies lack some clones; in the studies checked, an unresolved V gene accounts for under half of them, and the cause for the rest is not known. The sample yields tens of thousands of clones; around 94% were counted once. The top ten constitute under 2.5% of the sample. Sequenced sample: PBMCs. The receptors shown here come from a man between 18 and 29 years old in good health and CMV-seronegative.

V is TRBV19 and J is TRBJ1-1; D gene uncertain. The CDR3 totals 15 residues. CDR1 and CDR2 from the germline V gene are LNHDA and SQIVND (reference sequence). V shed 5 bases and J shed 1 base, with 14 bases lying between them. As DNA, the CDR3 is TGTGCCAGTAGTGGCACCTTACATTCGAACACTGAAGCTTTCTTT. As protein: CASSGTLHSNTEAFF.

The chain combines TRBV30 with TRBJ1-3; D not resolved. Germline assignment: CDR1 GTSNPN and CDR2 SVGIG (reference sequence). This CDR3 is built from 15 residues. The V end lost 1 base, the J end lost 4 bases, and 14 bases lay between the germline ends. CDR3 in DNA: TGTGCCTGGAGTGCCGCCGCGGCGCTAGGAAACACCATATATTTT. Translating it yields CAWSAAAALGNTIYF.

The CDR3 loop reads CASSLDRGPYNEQFF. CDR3 DNA sequence: TGTGCCAGCAGCCTGGACAGGGGCCCCTACAATGAGCAGTTCTTC. This chain connects TRBV2 to TRBJ2-1, with 9 bases aligning to TRBD1. The V gene's germline CDR1 is SNHLY and CDR2 FYNNEI. Trimming took 6 bases from V and 2 from J; bases not matched to a gene: 5. CDR3 size: 15 residues.

For the CDR3, the DNA is TGTGCCAGCAGCCGGGACAACCAAGAGACCCAGTACTTC. Encoded protein: CASSRDNQETQYF. This chain joins TRBV5-6 and TRBJ2-5; TRBD1 is a possible D gene (6 bases). Germline loops: CDR1 SGHDT, CDR2 YYEEEE. There are 13 residues in the CDR3. The germline V and J ends were trimmed by 4 bases and 0 bases, with 7 bases remaining between them.

This chain connects TRBV28 to TRBJ2-1; 8 bases match TRBD2. This CDR3 has 14 amino acids. Germline CDR1 MDHEN, CDR2 SYDVKM. V lost 2 bases and J lost 9; bases outside the gene matches: 6. CDR3 in DNA: TGTGCCAGCAGTTTAAGGGCGGGAGGATTTGAGCAGTTCTTC. It is translated as CASSLRAGGFEQFF.

This chain uses TRBV2 with TRBJ2-3, with 9 nucleotides matching TRBD2. V shed 5 bases, J shed 4 bases, and the junction held 7 bases outside the gene matches. Germline-derived CDR1 and CDR2 are SNHLY and FYNNEI. The CDR3 sequence is 15 residues long. The CDR3 nucleotides read TGTGCCAGCAGTATTAGCGGGAGTGAAGCAGATACGCAGTATTTT. This translates into CASSISGSEADTQYF.

The chain carries TRBV7-9 and TRBJ2-2, with TRBD2 as a possible D gene (5 bases). The germline V and J ends were trimmed by 1 base and 5 bases, with 11 bases remaining between them. Looked up from germline, CDR1 is SEHNR and CDR2 is FQNEAQ (reference sequence). This CDR3 is built from 15 residues. CDR3 protein: CASSLVWESTGELFF. Here the CDR3 DNA reads TGTGCCAGCAGCTTAGTCTGGGAGTCGACCGGGGAGCTGTTTTTT.

This chain links TRBV10-1 with TRBJ2-1; D call uncertain. V was cut by 0 bases and J by 7 bases, with 4 bases left in between. From germline, CDR1 is WNHNN and CDR2 SYGVQD (reference sequence). This CDR3 has 12 amino acids. The CDR3 DNA reads TGCGCCAGCAGTGAGTCTCCTAATGAGCAGTTCTTC. Protein product: CASSESPNEQFF.